The 10 T cell receptor beta chains given below trace back to one sample, sequenced in a study of blood T cell repertoires in COVID-19 (dated by TCRdb to 2018 to 2020). Libraries came from the immunoSEQ multiplex PCR assay. TCRdb limited this immuneACCESS table to in-frame rearrangements with V and J called. A share of clones is missing; checked studies link under half to unresolved V genes, and the rest is unexplained. This sample holds about 70,000 clones; 75% to 80% were observed only once. Just under 6.5% of the sample goes to the ten largest clones. Input material: peripheral blood. These receptors originate from a woman in her sixties or seventies with acute or convalescent COVID-19.

This chain connects TRBV6-2 or TRBV6-3 to TRBJ1-5, with D uncertain. The germline V gene encodes CDR1 MNHEY and CDR2 SVGEGT. V gave up 2 bases and J gave up 2 bases, with 7 bases separating them. The CDR3 spans 14 residues. The CDR3 spells CASSYVTGNQPQHF. The CDR3 bases are TGTGCCAGCAGTTACGTCACGGGCAATCAGCCCCAGCATTTT.

This clone has just a few counts. The J gene is TRBJ1-2, the V gene TRBV14, with 8 bases aligning to TRBD1. Unmatched junction bases numbered 2, after V lost 2 bases and J lost 0 bases. CDR3 length: 15 amino acids. CDR1 is SGHDN and CDR2 is FVKESK in the germline V gene. In DNA, the CDR3 is TGTGCCAGCAGCCAAAAGGACAGGGCTAACTATGGCTACACCTTC. This translates into CASSQKDRANYGYTF. The variable domain in full, with the rest retrieved from reference TRBV14 and TRBJ1-2, is EAGVTQFPSHSVIEKGQTVTLRCDPISGHDNLYWYRRVMGKEIKFLLHFVKESKQDESGMPNNRFLAERTGGTYSTLKVQPAELEDSGVYFCASSQKDRANYGYTFGSGTRLTVV.

The rearrangement joins TRBV18 to TRBJ2-6; maybe TRBD1 (5 bases). The CDR3 covers 16 residues. CDR1 KGHSH and CDR2 LQKENI come from the germline V gene. V was pared by 6 bases and J by 2 bases, with 14 bases between. The DNA for the CDR3 is TGTGCCAGCTCGGCGGCAGGGTATGCTGGGGCCAACGTCCTGACTTTC. Amino acids: CASSAAGYAGANVLTF. Full variable domain (missing parts from reference TRBV18 and TRBJ2-6): NAGVMQNPRHLVRRRGQEARLRCSPMKGHSHVYWYRQLPEEGLKFMVYLQKENIIDESGMPKERFSAEFPKEGPSILRIQQVVRGDSAAYFCASSAAGYAGANVLTFGAGSRLTVL.

This rearrangement joins TRBV7-9 to TRBJ2-7; 9 bases match TRBD1. The CDR3 has 13 residues. J gave up 5 bases and V 8 bases, and 7 bases lay outside the gene matches. Germline V gives CDR1 SEHNR, CDR2 FQNEAQ (reference sequence). In nucleotides, the CDR3 is TGTGCCAGCGGACAGACAGGGGGTAACGAGCAGTACTTC. Translation gives CASGQTGGNEQYF.

Regarding this clone: The identical CDR3 is also encoded by other nucleotide sequences in the sample. The rearrangement links TRBV6-5 to TRBJ2-3; D is undetermined. The germline V and J ends were trimmed by 2 bases and 1 base, with 4 bases remaining between them. This CDR3 has 13 amino acids. Germline V gives CDR1 MNHEY, CDR2 SVGAGI. The CDR3 loop is CASSYPGTDTQYF. For the CDR3, the DNA is TGTGCCAGCAGTTACCCGGGCACAGATACGCAGTATTTT.

This clone is classed as medium-sized. The chain combines TRBV27 with TRBJ1-1, with D unresolved. This CDR3 contains 16 residues. CDR1 is MNHEY and CDR2 is SMNVEV in the germline V gene (reference sequence). V was shortened by 7 bases and J by 1 base, with 19 bases between the two germline ends. CDR3 protein: CASMGSTLSENTEAFF. The CDR3 nucleotides read TGTGCCAGCATGGGTAGTACGTTGAGCGAGAACACTGAAGCTTTCTTT.

CDR3 amino acids: CASSLTPTGQNLYGYTF. The CDR3 DNA sequence: TGTGCCAGCAGCCTAACCCCAACAGGACAGAACTTATATGGCTACACCTTC. The chain links TRBV7-6 to TRBJ1-2, with D possibly TRBD1 on 6 matching bases. V dropped 5 bases and J dropped 5 bases, with 24 bases sitting between them. Germline CDR1 is SGHVS and CDR2 is FNYEAQ. The CDR3 length is 17 residues.

This clone was seen more than once but under ten times. The V gene is TRBV18, the J gene TRBJ1-2; the match to TRBD1 covers 8 bases. The CDR3 length is 13 residues. Trimming cost V 2 bases and J 13 bases; bases outside gene matches: 9. Per the germline V gene, CDR1 is KGHSH and CDR2 is LQKENI. The CDR3 loop is CASSPGQQGASTF. As DNA, the CDR3 is TGTGCCAGCTCACCAGGACAGCAGGGGGCAAGCACCTTC.

V gene TRBV6-6 combines with J gene TRBJ1-1; D unclear. This CDR3 region has 13 residues. Trimming took off 5 bases at V and 1 base at J, with 8 bases between the two ends. CDR1 is MNHNY, CDR2 SVGAGI, per germline (reference sequence). The CDR3 loop reads CASSPLRNTEAFF. In DNA, the CDR3 is TGTGCCAGCAGTCCCCTGCGGAACACTGAAGCTTTCTTT.

In its sample, this clone is medium-sized (0.01 to 0.1%). Other DNA sequences within the sample encode an identical CDR3. The CDR3 region is CASSLGGLPYGYTF. The CDR3 DNA follows: TGTGCCAGCAGTTTGGGAGGGCTACCGTATGGCTACACCTTC. This sequence joins TRBV27 and TRBJ1-2; D not certain. V gave up 3 bases and J gave up 5 bases, with 13 bases separating them. This CDR3 contains 14 residues. Germline CDR1 and CDR2: MNHEY and SMNVEV (reference sequence).